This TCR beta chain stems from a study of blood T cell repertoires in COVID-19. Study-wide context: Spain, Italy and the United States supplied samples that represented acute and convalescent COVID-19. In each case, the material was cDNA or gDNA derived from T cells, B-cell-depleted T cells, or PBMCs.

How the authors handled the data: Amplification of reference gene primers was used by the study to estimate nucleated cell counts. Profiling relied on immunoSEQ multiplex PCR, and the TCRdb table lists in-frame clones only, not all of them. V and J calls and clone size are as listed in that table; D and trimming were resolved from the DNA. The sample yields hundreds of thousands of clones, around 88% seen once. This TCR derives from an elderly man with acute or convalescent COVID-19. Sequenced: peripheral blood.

The DNA for the CDR3 is TGTGCCACCAGTGACGTCGCCGGGACAGGTGGTTACAATGAGCAGTTCTTC. Translated, it gives CATSDVAGTGGYNEQFF. The chain combines TRBV24-1 with TRBJ2-1; 8 bases agree with TRBD1. The CDR3 runs 17 residues. Germline CDR1 KGHDR, CDR2 SFDVKD. V gave up 4 bases and J gave up 4 bases; unmatched junction bases: 11.